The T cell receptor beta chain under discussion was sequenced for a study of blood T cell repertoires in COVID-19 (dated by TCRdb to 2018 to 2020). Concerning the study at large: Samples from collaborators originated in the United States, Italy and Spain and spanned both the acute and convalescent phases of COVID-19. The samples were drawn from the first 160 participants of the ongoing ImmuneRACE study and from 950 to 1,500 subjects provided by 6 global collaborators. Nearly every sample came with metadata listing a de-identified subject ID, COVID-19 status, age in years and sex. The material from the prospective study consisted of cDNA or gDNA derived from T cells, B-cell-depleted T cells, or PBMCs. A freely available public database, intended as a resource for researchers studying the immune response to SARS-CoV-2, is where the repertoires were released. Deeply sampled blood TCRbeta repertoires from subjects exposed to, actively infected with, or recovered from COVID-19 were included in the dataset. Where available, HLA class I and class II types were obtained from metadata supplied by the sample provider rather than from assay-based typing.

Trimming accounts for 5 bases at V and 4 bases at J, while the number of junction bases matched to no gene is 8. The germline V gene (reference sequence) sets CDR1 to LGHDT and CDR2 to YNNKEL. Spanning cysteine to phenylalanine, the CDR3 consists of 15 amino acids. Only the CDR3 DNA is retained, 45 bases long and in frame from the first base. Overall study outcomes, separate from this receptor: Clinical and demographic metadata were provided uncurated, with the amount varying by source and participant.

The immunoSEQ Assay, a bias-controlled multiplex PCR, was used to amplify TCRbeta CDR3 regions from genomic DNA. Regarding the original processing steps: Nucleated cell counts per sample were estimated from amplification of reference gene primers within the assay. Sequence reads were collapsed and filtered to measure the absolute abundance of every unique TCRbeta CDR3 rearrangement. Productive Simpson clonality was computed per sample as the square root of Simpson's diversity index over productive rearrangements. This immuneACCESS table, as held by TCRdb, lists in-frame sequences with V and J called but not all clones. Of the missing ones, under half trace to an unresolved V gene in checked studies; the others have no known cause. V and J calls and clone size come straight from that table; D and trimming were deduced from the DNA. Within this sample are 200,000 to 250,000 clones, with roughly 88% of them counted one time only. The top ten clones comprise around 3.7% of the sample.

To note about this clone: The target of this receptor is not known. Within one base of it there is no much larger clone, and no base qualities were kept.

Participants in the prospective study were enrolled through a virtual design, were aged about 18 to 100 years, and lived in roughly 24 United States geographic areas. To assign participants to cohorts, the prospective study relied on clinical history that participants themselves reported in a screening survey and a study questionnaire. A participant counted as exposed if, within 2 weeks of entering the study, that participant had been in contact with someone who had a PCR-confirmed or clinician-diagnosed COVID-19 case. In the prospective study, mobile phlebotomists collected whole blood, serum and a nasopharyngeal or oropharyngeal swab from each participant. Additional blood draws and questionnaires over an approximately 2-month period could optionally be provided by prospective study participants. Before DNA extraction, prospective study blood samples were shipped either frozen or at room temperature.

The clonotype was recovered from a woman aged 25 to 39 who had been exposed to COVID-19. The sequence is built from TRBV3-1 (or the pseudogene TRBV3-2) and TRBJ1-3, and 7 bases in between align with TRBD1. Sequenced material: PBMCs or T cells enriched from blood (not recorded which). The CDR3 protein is CASSAWDSPGNTIYF. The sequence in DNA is TGTGCCAGCAGCGCCTGGGACAGCCCAGGAAACACCATATATTTT.